A few counts support the clone carrying this TCR beta chain. As yet, its antigen is unknown. The data were obtained in a study of regulatory T cells in long-lasting Graves disease. Overall study results and limits: Newly diagnosed patients had higher TCR diversity than persistent Graves' patients did.

Arm-PCR of CDR3 regions and iRepertoire HTBI primers were the basis on which TCR beta libraries were built. TCRdb independently ran MiXCR on the multiplex PCR reads; one entry per CDR3 protein. The profile covers 450,000 to 700,000 distinct CDR3 sequences, with roughly 14% appearing a single time and roughly 9.7% taken by the ten largest. Time point specified: newly diagnosed GD, antithyroid drugs for less than 3 months. There was RNA extracted from PBMCs, and the TCR library was made from it. The same specimen was also included in a second study, on T cells in Graves' hyperthyroidism and ophthalmopathy. That source adds: Patients aged 18 to 65 had newly diagnosed hyperthyroidism lasting under 2 months.

The TCR sequence derives from a man aged 25-45 years with Graves disease. Sequencing used peripheral blood mononuclear cells (PBMCs), obtained at new diagnosis, from a patient treated with antithyroid drugs.

The CDR3 nucleotides are TGCAGTGCTAGTAGAATAGGCGTCGTTGAGACCCAGTACTTC. Protein sequence: CSASRIGVVETQYF. V and J are TRBV20-1 and TRBJ2-1; D not resolved. The J call may be in error: the DNA end matches TRBJ2-5 better. CDR1 and CDR2 from the germline V gene are DFQATT and SNEGSKA (reference sequence). The CDR3 loop spans 14 amino acids.